This TCR beta chain stems from a study of response to subunit inactivated influenza vaccine. Study outcomes and limitations: Few additional T cells are recruited per seasonal influenza vaccination, authors suggested.

To note about this clonotype: The antigen is unknown.

The CDR3 loop spans 16 amino acids. The V segment lost 4 bases and the J segment 5 bases; nucleotides outside the gene matches: 11. Per the germline V gene, CDR1 is KGHDR and CDR2 is SFDVKD. One entry per CDR3 protein results from TCRdb running MiXCR on the RT-PCR reads. The sample carries roughly 500,000 distinct CDR3 sequences, around 25% recorded once. J is TRBJ2-3 and V is TRBV24-1, with 7 bases lining up with TRBD2. The receptor was derived from a man aged 50-59 years who received an inactivated influenza vaccine. The sequencing used CD4+ T cells sorted from PBMCs, collected about 5 days after vaccination. The CDR3 loop is CATSDTKLGGLDTQYF. For the CDR3, the DNA is TGTGCCACCAGTGACACCAAATTGGGGGGGTTAGATACGCAGTATTTT.